This TCR beta chain is from a study of T-cell memory formation after mild COVID-19. Each CDR3 protein is one row after TCRdb ran MiXCR on the 5' RACE reads. Among under 450,000 distinct CDR3 sequences, about 20% were seen once, and the ten largest hold approximately 22%. Sequenced input: PBMCs or a T cell subset sorted from them (not recorded which). The sequence came from a man aged 18 to 35 who had mild COVID-19 (a few samples of this study predate the infection). Cell type and time point are not known.

The CDR3 reads CASSSQGSSAGGYTF. The CDR3 region has the DNA TGTGCCAGCAGTTCACAGGGTTCGTCTGCGGGTGGCTACACCTTC. The V call is TRBV6-5, the J call TRBJ1-2, with D possibly being TRBD1 (6 bases). CDR1 and CDR2 (germline): MNHEY, SVGAGI. The V end lost 4 bases, the J end lost 7 bases, and 19 bases lay between the germline ends. The CDR3 has 15 residues.